This T cell receptor (beta chain) is drawn from a study of shared clonotypes between healthy human individuals. Study summary: Serving as donors were a couple of women and a few men, whose ages spanned 18 to 49.

CDR1 and CDR2 from the germline V gene are LNHDA and SQIVND (reference sequence). Between the trimmed V and J ends, which lost 3 bases and 2 bases, there was a span of 7 bases. The CDR3 has 13 residues. Scientists sequenced DNA from unsorted PBMC on ten immunoSEQ deep assay plates. In the original analysis: Without quality scores, immunoSEQ junctional reads could not be filtered like full-length reads. This table comes from immunoSEQ multiplex PCR, and its TCRdb copy is limited to in-frame clones, with some not included. The V and J calls and clone size come from that table; D and trimming were worked out from the DNA. The data show a few hundred thousand clones, approximately 79% seen once. The donors were adults (healthy and HIV-negative) with no recent acute infections or vaccinations.

Sequenced material: PBMCs. J is TRBJ1-2 and V is TRBV19; tentatively, D is TRBD1 (5 bases). The clonotype was recovered from a middle-aged woman in good health. Some clones in this sample may be carry-over from other donors' samples. The CDR3 region is CASSIQGNYGYTF. The DNA for the CDR3 is TGTGCCAGTAGTATCCAGGGAAACTATGGCTACACCTTC. The whole variable domain, remainder taken from reference TRBV19 and TRBJ1-2, is DGGITQSPKYLFRKEGQNVTLSCEQNLNHDAMYWYRQDPGQGLRLIYYSQIVNDFQKGDIAEGYSVSREKKESFPLTVTSAQKNPTAFYLCASSIQGNYGYTFGSGTRLTVV.